Each of the 5 T cell receptor beta chains below was sequenced from the same sample in a study of identical twins. TCRdb used MiXCR to reprocess the 5' RACE reads, holding one entry per CDR3 protein. The data hold 350,000 to 500,000 distinct CDR3 sequences, with less than 20% observed a single time. Specimen: naive T cells sorted from blood. Source of these receptors: a man aged 45-65 years in good health.

This clonotype was seen many times. The chain is built from TRBV5-1 and TRBJ2-1, with D uncertain. Trimming stripped 1 base from V and 8 bases from J, with 4 bases between. The V gene's germline CDR1 is SGHRS and CDR2 YFSETQ. The CDR3 is 11 residues long. The CDR3 loop is CASSLPDEQFF. In nucleotides, the CDR3 is TGCGCCAGCAGCTTGCCCGATGAGCAGTTCTTC.

The chain couples TRBV6-5 to TRBJ2-7; D gene unclear. The germline CDR1 and CDR2 sequences are MNHEY and SVGAGI. The ends were cut back, 2 bases at V and 2 bases at J, with 13 bases in the middle. The CDR3 contains 15 residues. CDR3 DNA: TGTGCCAGCAGTTACCAGGACGGCCCTACCTACGAGCAGTACTTC. Encoded protein: CASSYQDGPTYEQYF.

The chain joins TRBV6-1 to TRBJ2-5; a weak D match, TRBD1 (8 bases). The CDR3 covers 13 residues. Per the germline V gene, CDR1 is MNHNS and CDR2 is SASEGT. The V end was cut by 5 bases, the J end by 5 bases, with 12 bases between. The CDR3: CASSPQGGETQYF. In DNA form, the CDR3 reads TGTGCCAGCAGTCCACAGGGGGGGGAGACCCAGTACTTC.

V is TRBV5-1 and J is TRBJ2-3; tentative D call: TRBD2 (7 bases). This CDR3 spans 15 amino acids. Trimming stripped 6 bases from V and 5 bases from J, with 19 bases between. Germline V gene lookup returns CDR1 SGHRS and CDR2 YFSETQ. CDR3 in DNA: TGCGCCAGCACCTACGGGGGGCGCCCCCAAGATACGCAGTATTTT. Encoded protein: CASTYGGRPQDTQYF.

The chain couples TRBV2 to TRBJ2-1, with D maybe TRBD1 (5 bases). This CDR3 has 14 amino acids. Germline loops: CDR1 SNHLY, CDR2 FYNNEI. Trimming removed 3 bases at V and 0 bases at J, with 6 bases between. CDR3 nucleotides: TGTGCCAGCAGTGAGGGGCGCTCCTACAATGAGCAGTTCTTC. Its translation is CASSEGRSYNEQFF.